This T cell receptor (beta chain) was recovered during a study of blood T cell repertoires in COVID-19. Looking at the study overall: Sites across the United States, Italy and Spain contributed samples from acute and convalescent COVID-19. The cDNA or gDNA used as material had been derived from T cells, B-cell-depleted T cells, or PBMCs.

As processed by the authors: Scientists estimated how many nucleated cells there were by amplifying reference gene primers. Clones were sequenced by immunoSEQ multiplex PCR, and TCRdb holds only the in-frame ones, with some missing. Clone size and V and J calls were adopted from that table, with D and trimming inferred from the DNA. The sample gives 150,000 to 200,000 clones, about 85% of which show up once; under 4% is in the top ten. This TCR came from a human donor with acute or convalescent COVID-19. The donor label of this sample is uncertain. The sample consisted of peripheral blood.

The DNA of the CDR3 is TGCGCCAGCAGCCTTAGCGGGGGTGGCACAGATACGCAGTATTTT. Translating it yields CASSLSGGGTDTQYF. The V gene is TRBV5-1, the J gene TRBJ2-3, with 9 bases fitting TRBD2. CDR1 and CDR2 (germline): SGHRS, YFSETQ. V gave up 4 bases and J gave up 1 base; unmatched junction bases: 4. This CDR3 region has 15 residues.